The rows below give T cell receptor beta chains drawn from one sample of a study of blood T cell repertoires in COVID-19. Data came from immunoSEQ multiplex PCR; TCRdb stores just in-frame clones and leaves some out. Of 270,000 or so clones in the sample, 80% to 90% were seen once. The sample consisted of peripheral blood. These receptors came from a woman younger than 45 with COVID-19, enrolled during active disease. Both conserved end residues are part of each CDR3. D genes are given only for firm matches. Size is omitted from some rows. Given values are once, few, many or a class for expanded clones.

d_call j_call clone_size v_call cdr3_nt cdr3_aa
NA TRBJ1-2 once TRBV29-1 TGCAGCGTTGGAATAGTGGATGGCTACACCTTC CSVGIVDGYTF
NA TRBJ1-1 NA TRBV2 TGTGCCAGCAGTGAAGACATCGGGTACACTGAAGCTTTCTTT CASSEDIGYTEAFF
TRBD1 TRBJ1-1 few TRBV11-2 TGTGCCAGCAGCCCGACAGGGGGGCACACTGAAGCTTTCTTT CASSPTGGHTEAFF
NA TRBJ1-2 NA TRBV5-4 TGTGCCAGCAGCTCTCCCCAGGGTTTTGGCTACACCTTC CASSSPQGFGYTF
TRBD1 TRBJ1-2 NA TRBV28 TGTGCCACTCTTAGGGGGCTCGATGGCTACACCTTC CATLRGLDGYTF
TRBD1 TRBJ2-1 NA TRBV5-1 TGCGCCAGCACTCCTGGACAGGGGTCCTACAATGAGCAGTTCTTC CASTPGQGSYNEQFF
NA TRBJ1-4 NA TRBV5-1 TGCGCCAGCAGAGGGGCAACTAATGAAAAACTGTTTTTT CASRGATNEKLFF
TRBD2 TRBJ2-4 few TRBV7-2 TGTGCCAGCAGCTTTCGGGGGGGCCAGGACATTCAGTACTTC CASSFRGGQDIQYF
NA TRBJ2-7 once TRBV29-1 TGCAGCGTCGGGCGACAGTATACCTACGAGCAGTACTTC CSVGRQYTYEQYF
TRBD2 TRBJ2-7 few TRBV28 TGTGCCAGCAGTTTAAGGAGCGGGGTCCCCGAGCAGTACTTC CASSLRSGVPEQYF
TRBD1 TRBJ1-1 NA TRBV9 TGTGCCAGCAGCGTAGGGAAACAGGGGGCTGAAGCTTTCTTT CASSVGKQGAEAFF
TRBD1 TRBJ1-2 NA TRBV5-4 TGTGCCTCTTCGGGACAGGGAGCTAACTATGGCTACACCTTC CASSGQGANYGYTF
NA TRBJ2-2 NA TRBV3-1/TRBV3-2 TGTGCCAGCAGCCTTTTTCAACAGGGAAGGGACGGGGAGCTGTTTTTT CASSLFQQGRDGELFF
TRBD1 TRBJ2-7 NA TRBV27 TGTGCCAGCAGTCCCTCCGGACAGGGTTCCGCCTACGAGCAGTACTTC CASSPSGQGSAYEQYF
NA TRBJ2-3 NA TRBV30 TGTGCCTTAGAAAAACCGAGCACAGATACGCAGTATTTT CALEKPSTDTQYF
TRBD1 TRBJ2-2 few TRBV2 TGTGCCAGCAACCCGGACAGGGGCACCGGGGAGCTGTTTTTT CASNPDRGTGELFF
NA TRBJ1-5 NA TRBV19 TGTGCCAGTAGTATAATAGGGGCAGGGGTCGGGCAGCCCCAGCATTTT CASSIIGAGVGQPQHF
NA TRBJ2-7 NA TRBV2 TGTGCCAGCCTTTTGTGGAGCGAGCAGTACTTC CASLLWSEQYF
NA TRBJ1-2 NA TRBV15 TGTGCCACCAGCAGAGACAGCTATGGCTACACCTTC CATSRDSYGYTF
NA TRBJ2-1 NA TRBV10-2 TGCGCCAGCAGTGGTCAGTCAAATGAGCAGTTCTTC CASSGQSNEQFF
NA TRBJ1-4 NA TRBV19 TGTGCCAGTAACTGGGCAGTAACTAATGAAAAACTGTTTTTT CASNWAVTNEKLFF
NA TRBJ2-7 NA TRBV6-5 TGTGCCAGCAGGGTCCAAACAGGGTCCTACGAGCAGTACTTC CASRVQTGSYEQYF
NA TRBJ1-5 NA TRBV7-8 TGTGCCAGCAGCCCGGGTGTGGTAAATCAGCCCCAGCATTTT CASSPGVVNQPQHF
TRBD1 TRBJ2-7 NA TRBV10-1 TGCGCCAGCAGTGAGGACAGGGGGTACGAGCAGTACTTC CASSEDRGYEQYF
NA TRBJ1-2 NA TRBV6-1 TGTGCCAGCAGTGACAGACTTAACTATGGCTACACCTTC CASSDRLNYGYTF
NA TRBJ2-3 NA TRBV10-1 TGCGCCAGCAGTGGACATCCAGTGAGTTCGTGGCAGGGAAGGGGTACGCAGTATTTT CASSGHPVSSWQGRGTQYF
NA TRBJ1-5 NA TRBV5-1 TGCGCCAGCAGCTTGGTCCCCGGGGAAGATCAGCCCCAGCATTTT CASSLVPGEDQPQHF
NA TRBJ1-4 once TRBV18 TGTGCCAGCTCACCGGCCTCCCGGGCAACTAATGAAAAACTGTTTTTT CASSPASRATNEKLFF
NA TRBJ2-4 NA TRBV6-1 TGTGCCAGCAGTGACAGGGGCCTGGCCAAAAACATTCAGTACTTC CASSDRGLAKNIQYF
TRBD1 TRBJ1-2 NA TRBV7-9 TGTGCCAGCAGCTTACCTCCAGGGACAGGGGATGGCTACACCTTC CASSLPPGTGDGYTF
TRBD2 TRBJ2-1 NA TRBV12-3/TRBV12-4 TGTGCCAGCAGTGGGCCGGGACTATGGGAGCAGTTCTTC CASSGPGLWEQFF
TRBD1 TRBJ2-2 NA TRBV9 TGTGCCAGCAGCCCCCCGGGACAGGGGGGCACCGGGGAGCTGTTTTTT CASSPPGQGGTGELFF
TRBD2 TRBJ2-5 once TRBV7-2 TGTGCCAGCAGCTTAGCCCAAAACTGGCGGGGGGGGAAAGAGACCCAGTACTTC CASSLAQNWRGGKETQYF
TRBD1 TRBJ2-5 few TRBV5-1 TGCGCCAGCAGCGTAGGGATGGGACAGTTCGCGGAGACCCAGTACTTC CASSVGMGQFAETQYF
TRBD2 TRBJ2-1 NA TRBV19 TGTGCCAGTTCCGGGACTAGCGGGTACAATGAGCAGTTCTTC CASSGTSGYNEQFF
TRBD1 TRBJ2-2 NA TRBV28 TGTGCCAGCAGTATGAGGGGGCACACCGGGGAGCTGTTTTTT CASSMRGHTGELFF
NA TRBJ2-7 NA TRBV11-2 TGTGCCAGCAGCTTGGACAGTCCGTACGAGCAGTACTTC CASSLDSPYEQYF
TRBD2 TRBJ2-2 NA TRBV6-2/TRBV6-3 TGTGCCAGCAGTTACGGAGCGGGGGTGATGTCCGGGGAGCTGTTTTTT CASSYGAGVMSGELFF
TRBD2 TRBJ2-1 few TRBV27 TGTGCCAGCAGTCCATCCAGCGGGGGGTATGAGCAGTTCTTC CASSPSSGGYEQFF
NA TRBJ1-6 NA TRBV15 TGTGCCACCAGCAGAGAATACAGGGACAATTCACCCCTCCACTTT CATSREYRDNSPLHF
NA TRBJ2-7 few TRBV21-1 TGTGCCAGCAGCAGCAGACCGGGACAGAGCTACGAGCAGTACTTC CASSSRPGQSYEQYF
NA TRBJ1-1 NA TRBV5-1 TGCGCCAGCAGCCTACCGGACAGAGAGAACACTGAAGCTTTCTTT CASSLPDRENTEAFF
NA TRBJ1-5 NA TRBV28 TGTGCCAGCAGTTTATTATCAGGGTGGGGTTTACAGCCCCAGCATTTT CASSLLSGWGLQPQHF
TRBD1 TRBJ2-2 NA TRBV2 TGTGCCAGCAGTCCTTACGCCGGGACAGGGGTGAGATACACCGGGGAGCTGTTTTTT CASSPYAGTGVRYTGELFF
NA TRBJ1-2 NA TRBV11-2 TGTGCCAGCAGCTTAGGCGTCCGCTACGGCTACACCTTC CASSLGVRYGYTF